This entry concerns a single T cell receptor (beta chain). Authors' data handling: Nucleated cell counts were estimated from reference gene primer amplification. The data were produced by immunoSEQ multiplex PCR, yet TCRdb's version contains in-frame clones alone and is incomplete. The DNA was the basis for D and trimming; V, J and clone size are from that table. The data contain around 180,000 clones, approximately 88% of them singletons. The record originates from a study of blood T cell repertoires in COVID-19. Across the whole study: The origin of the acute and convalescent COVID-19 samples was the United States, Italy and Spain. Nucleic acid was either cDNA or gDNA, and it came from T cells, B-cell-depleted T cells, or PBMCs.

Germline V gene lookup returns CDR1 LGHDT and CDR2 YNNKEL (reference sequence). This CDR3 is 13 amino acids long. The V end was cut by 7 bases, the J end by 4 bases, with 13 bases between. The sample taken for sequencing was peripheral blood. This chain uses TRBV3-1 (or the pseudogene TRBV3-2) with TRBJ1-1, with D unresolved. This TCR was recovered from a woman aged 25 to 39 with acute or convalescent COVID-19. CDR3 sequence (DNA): TGTGCCAGCACGCGACTAGGTGGCACTGAAGCTTTCTTT. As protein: CASTRLGGTEAFF.